The rows below give T cell receptor beta chains drawn from one sample of a study of blood T cell repertoires in COVID-19. Clones were sequenced by immunoSEQ multiplex PCR, and TCRdb holds only the in-frame ones, with some missing. The table has roughly 300,000 clones, 86% seen once. The sample consisted of peripheral blood. The receptors here all came from a woman between 50 and 59 years old with acute or convalescent COVID-19. Both conserved end residues are part of each CDR3. Fields, in order: J gene, clone size, D gene, V gene, CDR3 protein, CDR3 DNA. D genes are given only for firm matches. Rows may omit the clone size; those that give it use once, few, many or a size class.

TRBJ2-6,NA,TRBD2,TRBV5-7,CASSLAGGAGANVLTF,TGTGCCAGCAGCTTGGCCGGGGGGGCTGGGGCCAACGTCCTGACTTTC
TRBJ1-1,NA,NA,TRBV3-1/TRBV3-2,CASSQGQVLYTEAFF,TGTGCCAGCAGCCAGGGACAAGTTCTCTACACTGAAGCTTTCTTT
TRBJ2-7,NA,NA,TRBV7-2,CASSLSEGSYEQYF,TGTGCCAGCAGCTTAAGTGAGGGTTCCTACGAGCAGTACTTC
TRBJ2-5,NA,NA,TRBV24-1,CATSEYGGTAASKETQYF,TGTGCCACCAGTGAGTATGGCGGGACAGCTGCAAGTAAAGAGACCCAGTACTTC
TRBJ2-2,NA,NA,TRBV5-8,CASPTHTGELFF,TGTGCCAGCCCTACCCACACCGGGGAGCTGTTTTTT
TRBJ2-7,NA,NA,TRBV25-1,CASSDQWHEQYF,TGTGCCAGCAGTGATCAATGGCACGAGCAGTACTTC
TRBJ2-3,NA,NA,TRBV29-1,CSVLGETGITDTQYF,TGCAGCGTCTTAGGTGAAACGGGGATCACAGATACGCAGTATTTT
TRBJ1-4,NA,NA,TRBV10-3,CAIRGPDRTGMEKLFF,TGTGCCATCAGGGGGCCCGACAGGACCGGTATGGAAAAACTGTTTTTT
TRBJ2-1,NA,NA,TRBV24-1,CATSDPRERSYNEQFF,TGTGCCACCAGTGACCCCCGGGAGAGATCCTACAATGAGCAGTTCTTC
TRBJ2-1,NA,TRBD2,TRBV4-2,CASSQDQSGSSYNEQFF,TGTGCCAGCAGCCAAGATCAAAGCGGGAGCTCCTACAATGAGCAGTTCTTC
TRBJ2-7,NA,TRBD1,TRBV7-2,CASSLVSGTGEYEQYF,TGTGCCAGCAGCTTAGTTTCAGGGACAGGGGAATACGAGCAGTACTTC
TRBJ2-4,NA,NA,TRBV4-1,CASSGTRLENIQYF,TGCGCCAGCAGCGGGACACGTCTAGAGAACATTCAGTACTTC
TRBJ2-7,NA,NA,TRBV28,CASSFSYIDRTYEQYF,TGTGCCAGCAGTTTTAGTTATATCGACAGAACCTACGAGCAGTACTTC
TRBJ2-2,NA,TRBD2,TRBV19,CASSTSSGMGELFF,TGTGCCAGTAGTACCTCTAGCGGAATGGGGGAGCTGTTTTTT
TRBJ2-7,NA,TRBD2,TRBV7-2,CASSPSGRVSYEQYF,TGTGCCAGTTCTCCTAGCGGGAGGGTGTCCTACGAGCAGTACTTC
TRBJ2-1,NA,TRBD1,TRBV7-3,CASSLMGQGVYEQFF,TGTGCCAGCAGCTTAATGGGACAGGGGGTATATGAGCAGTTCTTC
TRBJ2-5,NA,TRBD1,TRBV7-8,CASSRAGGETQYF,TGTGCCAGCAGCCGTGCAGGGGGCGAGACCCAGTACTTC
TRBJ2-3,NA,TRBD1,TRBV12-3/TRBV12-4,CASSDRGTSQYF,TGTGCCAGCAGTGACAGGGGAACGTCGCAGTATTTT
TRBJ2-4,NA,NA,TRBV27,CASSLNYLAKNIQYF,TGTGCCAGCAGTCTAAACTACCTAGCCAAAAACATTCAGTACTTC
TRBJ2-3,NA,TRBD2,TRBV27,CASSFTSGSWYTQYF,TGTGCCAGCAGTTTCACTAGCGGGAGTTGGTATACGCAGTATTTT
TRBJ2-7,NA,TRBD1,TRBV28,CASRNRGVHEQYF,TGTGCCAGCAGGAACAGGGGTGTCCACGAGCAGTACTTC
TRBJ1-1,NA,TRBD1,TRBV29-1,CSVGQGSGTEAFF,TGCAGCGTTGGACAGGGATCGGGAACTGAAGCTTTCTTT
TRBJ2-1,NA,TRBD2,TRBV25-1,CASSVGTSGWDEQFF,TGTGCCAGCAGTGTAGGGACTAGCGGGTGGGATGAGCAGTTCTTC
TRBJ2-1,NA,NA,TRBV7-9,CASSLGGALGNNEQFF,TGTGCCAGCAGCTTAGGCGGGGCGTTGGGCAACAATGAGCAGTTCTTC
TRBJ2-1,NA,TRBD2,TRBV4-2,CASSQDEASGKDEQFF,TGTGCCAGCAGCCAAGATGAGGCTAGCGGGAAGGATGAGCAGTTCTTC
TRBJ2-2,NA,TRBD2,TRBV28,CASSPAGLAGNTGELFF,TGTGCCAGCAGCCCGGCGGGGCTAGCGGGCAACACCGGGGAGCTGTTTTTT
TRBJ1-3,NA,NA,TRBV25-1,CASSDAGAGNTIYF,TGTGCCAGCAGTGATGCAGGGGCTGGAAACACCATATATTTT
TRBJ1-1,NA,NA,TRBV29-1,CSVEDVARGAEAFF,TGCAGCGTTGAAGATGTGGCCAGGGGCGCTGAAGCTTTCTTT
TRBJ2-7,NA,NA,TRBV27,CASSLGAVREQYF,TGTGCCAGCAGTTTAGGGGCCGTACGGGAGCAGTACTTC
TRBJ1-4,once,NA,TRBV5-6,CASSLVAGVTFF,TGTGCCAGCAGCTTGGTTGCCGGGGTAACGTTTTTT
TRBJ2-7,NA,TRBD1,TRBV27,CASSFTRDRGYEQYF,TGTGCCAGCAGTTTTACCCGGGACAGGGGCTACGAGCAGTACTTC
TRBJ1-2,NA,TRBD1,TRBV28,CASSQDRGDYGYTF,TGTGCCAGCAGTCAGGACAGGGGGGACTATGGCTACACCTTC
TRBJ2-1,NA,TRBD2,TRBV11-3,CASSSGLAGVNEQFF,TGTGCCAGCAGCTCAGGACTAGCGGGAGTAAATGAGCAGTTCTTC